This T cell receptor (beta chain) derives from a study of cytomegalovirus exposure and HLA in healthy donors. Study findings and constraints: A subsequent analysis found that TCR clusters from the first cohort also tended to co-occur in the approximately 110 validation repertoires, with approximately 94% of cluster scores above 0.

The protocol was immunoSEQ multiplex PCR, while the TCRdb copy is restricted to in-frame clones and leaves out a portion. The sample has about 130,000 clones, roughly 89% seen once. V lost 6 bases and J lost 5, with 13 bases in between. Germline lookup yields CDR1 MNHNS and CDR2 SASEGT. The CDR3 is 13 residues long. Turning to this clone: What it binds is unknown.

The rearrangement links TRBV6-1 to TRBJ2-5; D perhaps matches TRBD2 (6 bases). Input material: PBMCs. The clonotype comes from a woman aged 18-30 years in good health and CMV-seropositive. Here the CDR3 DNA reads TGTGCCAGCAGGGCCGCGGGGATCGAGACCCAGTACTTC. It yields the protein CASRAAGIETQYF.